This T cell receptor (beta chain) was sequenced in a study of Ad26.COV2.S vaccination and SARS-CoV-2 variants. In the study overall: In the study, Ad26.COV2.S was injected intramuscularly once, or twice 56 days apart.

The method was immunoSEQ multiplex PCR; TCRdb's version includes in-frame clones alone and lacks a portion of them. The sample includes about 350,000 clones, roughly 89% of them seen just once. The sample's treatment: around 19 received Ad26.COV2.S at low or high dose, single or two shots; roughly five received placebo; per-sample allocation not given. After the first vaccine or placebo injection, samples were drawn on day 63. An Ad26 vector was used to express Wuhan-strain SARS-CoV-2 spike as the vaccine. About this clone: The antigen remains undetermined.

The study's findings and limits: Breadth, reportedly substantial, characterized the spike-specific CD8+ and CD4+ T cell responses after vaccination. Vaccinated individuals (as opposed to placebo recipients) had higher spike-specific TCR breadth.

The clonotype comes from a person aged 18 to 59 who received the Ad26.COV2.S COVID-19 vaccine or a placebo. The source material was peripheral blood, sampled in a trial of Ad26.COV2.S vaccine versus placebo.

The CDR3: CASSQAQGSGYTF. CDR3 DNA sequence: TGCGCCAGCAGCCAAGCGCAGGGCTCCGGCTACACCTTC. The V and J genes are TRBV4-1 and TRBJ1-2; D is perhaps TRBD1 (5 bases). The germline gives CDR1 MGHRA, CDR2 YSYEKL. The CDR3 runs to 13 residues. Trimming took off 1 base at V and 8 bases at J, with 11 bases between the two ends.